This T cell receptor (beta chain) was recorded in a study of neurological immune-mediated disorders. Time point in this sample: technical triplicate 3. One entry per CDR3 protein results from TCRdb running MiXCR on the 5' RACE reads. The sample carries about 45,000 distinct CDR3 sequences, about 22% recorded once. The CDR3 is 16 amino acids. The junction had 10 bases not matched to a gene; V was cut back by 1 base and J by 7 bases. The germline V gene encodes CDR1 DFQATT and CDR2 SNEGSKA (reference sequence). This clonotype has at least ten counts. V gene TRBV20-1 combines with J gene TRBJ2-1; 10 nucleotides agree with TRBD2. The sample comprised PBMCs. This TCR was sampled from a man in his sixties with HTLV-1-associated myelopathy (HAM/TSP). The CDR3 DNA reads as TGCAGTGCTAGAGTCCTAGCGGGAGTTCGGGAAAATGAGCAGTTCTTC. This sequence encodes CSARVLAGVRENEQFF.